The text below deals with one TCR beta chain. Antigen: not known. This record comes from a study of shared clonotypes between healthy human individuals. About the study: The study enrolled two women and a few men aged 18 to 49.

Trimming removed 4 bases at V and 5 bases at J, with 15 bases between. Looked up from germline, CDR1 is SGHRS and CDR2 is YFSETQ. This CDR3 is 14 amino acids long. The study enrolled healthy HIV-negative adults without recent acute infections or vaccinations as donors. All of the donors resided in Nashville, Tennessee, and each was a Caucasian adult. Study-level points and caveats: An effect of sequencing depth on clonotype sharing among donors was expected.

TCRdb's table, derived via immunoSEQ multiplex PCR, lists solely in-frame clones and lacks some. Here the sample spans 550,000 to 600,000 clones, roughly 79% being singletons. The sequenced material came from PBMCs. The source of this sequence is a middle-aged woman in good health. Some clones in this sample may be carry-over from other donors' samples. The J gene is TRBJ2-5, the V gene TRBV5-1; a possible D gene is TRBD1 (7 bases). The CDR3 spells CASSPAGGIETQYF. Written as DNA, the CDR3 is TGCGCCAGCAGCCCGGCAGGGGGGATCGAGACCCAGTACTTC.